Detailed here is one TCR beta chain. Antigen unknown. CDR3 size: 14 residues. CDR1 is MDHEN, CDR2 SYDVKM, per germline. The V and J ends lost 4 bases and 7 bases, in that order; junction bases with no gene match: 7. This sample stems from a study of memory CD4+ T cells and cytomegalovirus serostatus. Study information: Donors were healthy Belgian adults, 9 or 10 CMV seropositive and approximately 23 seronegative.

Study outcomes and limitations: The CMV-associated TCR signature appears largely within the CD4+ memory repertoire. CD4+ memory repertoires contained about 40% of the roughly 150 reported CMV TCRbeta sequences.

The sort gate was single viable CD3+CD4+CD8-CD45RO+ cells for memory CD4+ T cells. Donors' CMV status reflects serum IgG against pp150, pp28, p38, p52. Sequencing used immunoSEQ multiplex PCR; TCRdb keeps in-frame clones, though not all of them. The sample yields tens of thousands of clones, 82% seen once. The sample consisted of memory CD4+ T cells from blood. The chain combines TRBV28 with TRBJ2-1; TRBD1 aligns across 7 bases. The sequence was collected from an adult in good health and CMV-seronegative. The CDR3: CASSSRQGRNEQFF. As DNA, the CDR3 is TGTGCCAGCAGTTCCAGACAGGGTAGAAATGAGCAGTTCTTC.